A selection of T cell receptor beta chains follows, all from one sample in a study of blood T cell repertoires in COVID-19. The protocol was immunoSEQ multiplex PCR, while the TCRdb copy is restricted to in-frame clones and leaves out a portion. Among around 300,000 clones listed, about nine tenths were seen once. The sequencing sample was made of PBMCs or T cells enriched from blood (not recorded which). These receptor sequences come from a woman in her forties who had recovered from COVID-19. The CDR3 runs from the conserved cysteine through the conserved F or W. A D gene is named only where the DNA matches it firmly. Rows give clone size only sometimes, using once, few, many, or a class for an expanded clone.

-	TRBD1	TRBV2	TRBJ1-1	CASRKDRVEAFF	TGTGCCAGCAGAAAGGACAGGGTTGAAGCTTTCTTT
-	TRBD2	TRBV5-1	TRBJ2-7	CASSQGLAETYEQYF	TGCGCCAGCAGCCAGGGACTAGCGGAGACCTACGAGCAGTACTTC
-	TRBD1	TRBV6-2/TRBV6-3	TRBJ1-5	CASSVGQGAISQPQHF	TGTGCCAGCAGTGTCGGACAGGGGGCGATCAGTCAGCCCCAGCATTTT
-	-	TRBV9	TRBJ2-6	CASSPGHASGANVLTF	TGTGCCAGCAGCCCCGGACATGCCTCTGGGGCCAACGTCCTGACTTTC
-	TRBD1	TRBV6-5	TRBJ1-2	CASSYSDRRHNYGYTF	TGTGCCAGCAGTTACTCGGACAGGCGGCATAACTATGGCTACACCTTC
-	-	TRBV10-3	TRBJ2-3	CAISLSGSTDTQYF	TGTGCCATCAGTTTGAGCGGGAGCACAGATACGCAGTATTTT
-	-	TRBV4-1	TRBJ1-6	CASSDRTPSDIPLHF	TGCGCCAGCAGCGACCGGACACCGTCAGATATACCCCTCCACTTT
-	-	TRBV28	TRBJ2-5	CASGLENNRETQYF	TGTGCCAGCGGATTGGAGAACAACCGGGAGACCCAGTACTTC
-	-	TRBV19	TRBJ1-4	CASSITAADGGLFF	TGTGCCAGTAGTATAACTGCTGCTGATGGAGGACTGTTTTTT
-	-	TRBV5-4	TRBJ2-5	CASSFSGQETQYF	TGTGCCAGCAGCTTTAGCGGCCAAGAGACCCAGTACTTC
-	TRBD1	TRBV18	TRBJ2-7	CASSLSGTDTEQYF	TGTGCCAGCTCACTATCCGGGACAGATACCGAGCAGTACTTC
-	TRBD1	TRBV5-1	TRBJ1-2	CASSQPGQGYGYTF	TGCGCCAGCAGTCAACCGGGACAGGGCTATGGCTACACCTTC
-	-	TRBV3-1/TRBV3-2	TRBJ1-1	CASSQKGVSGEAFF	TGTGCCAGCAGCCAAAAGGGGGTATCTGGTGAAGCTTTCTTT
-	-	TRBV4-1	TRBJ2-7	CASSQDYRSYEQYF	TGCGCCAGCAGCCAAGATTACAGGTCCTACGAGCAGTACTTC
-	-	TRBV7-9	TRBJ2-1	CASSPPRGRSYNEQFF	TGTGCCAGCAGCCCCCCGCGGGGCCGCTCCTACAATGAGCAGTTCTTC
-	TRBD1	TRBV9	TRBJ2-3	CASSATGGHTDTQYF	TGTGCCAGCAGCGCAACAGGGGGCCACACAGATACGCAGTATTTT
-	-	TRBV9	TRBJ2-5	CASSLREETQYF	TGTGCCAGCAGCCTCAGGGAAGAGACCCAGTACTTC
once	TRBD1	TRBV5-1	TRBJ2-5	CASSLNPGTGNWETQYF	TGCGCCAGCAGCTTAAACCCCGGGACAGGGAATTGGGAGACCCAGTACTTC
-	-	TRBV27	TRBJ1-6	CASSLNRDTSNSPLHF	TGTGCCAGCAGTTTAAACCGGGACACCTCCAATTCACCCCTCCACTTT
-	TRBD1	TRBV12-3/TRBV12-4	TRBJ1-1	CATTRGPDTEAFF	TGTGCCACAACGAGGGGGCCGGACACTGAAGCTTTCTTT
-	TRBD2	TRBV11-2	TRBJ2-7	CASSLETERGSDEQYF	TGTGCCAGCAGCTTAGAAACGGAGCGGGGGTCAGACGAGCAGTACTTC
-	TRBD1	TRBV5-5	TRBJ1-2	CASSPDETGPTGGYTF	TGTGCCAGCAGCCCGGACGAGACAGGGCCTACGGGTGGCTACACCTTC
-	TRBD1	TRBV28	TRBJ1-6	CASSTGASPLHF	TGTGCCAGCAGTACAGGGGCCTCACCCCTCCACTTT
-	-	TRBV30	TRBJ1-4	CAWQGREGEKLFF	TGTGCCTGGCAGGGCAGGGAAGGTGAAAAACTGTTTTTT
-	TRBD2	TRBV19	TRBJ2-7	CASSPRLAGVSYEQYF	TGTGCCAGTAGTCCCAGACTAGCGGGGGTATCCTACGAGCAGTACTTC
-	-	TRBV6-5	TRBJ2-7	CASKPSGSSYEQYF	TGTGCCAGCAAACCTTCGGGGAGCTCCTACGAGCAGTACTTC
-	-	TRBV21-1	TRBJ1-1	CASSKEIEGGNTEAFF	TGTGCCAGCAGCAAGGAAATTGAAGGGGGGAACACTGAAGCTTTCTTT
-	-	TRBV11-2	TRBJ1-4	CASSQGRGTGVF	TGTGCCAGCAGCCAGGGTAGGGGTACAGGAGTTTTT
-	TRBD1	TRBV5-1	TRBJ1-1	CASSYGQGGEAFF	TGCGCCAGCAGCTACGGACAGGGCGGTGAAGCTTTCTTT
-	-	TRBV15	TRBJ2-7	CATSREALESYEQYF	TGTGCCACCAGCAGAGAAGCTCTTGAATCCTACGAGCAGTACTTC
-	TRBD1	TRBV30	TRBJ1-1	CAWSLSQGAGTEAFF	TGTGCCTGGAGTCTATCACAGGGGGCGGGAACTGAAGCTTTCTTT
-	TRBD1	TRBV5-1	TRBJ1-5	CASSRTGGADQPQHF	TGCGCCAGCAGCCGGACAGGGGGCGCGGATCAGCCCCAGCATTTT
-	-	TRBV6-1	TRBJ1-5	CASSDRGGLGNQPQHF	TGTGCCAGCAGTGACCGGGGGGGGCTCGGCAATCAGCCCCAGCATTTT
-	-	TRBV5-4	TRBJ2-7	CASSLVGNGDEQYF	TGTGCCAGCAGCTTGGTAGGGAACGGGGACGAGCAGTACTTC
-	TRBD1	TRBV19	TRBJ1-2	CASSPDRGGYGYTF	TGTGCCAGTAGTCCCGACAGGGGCGGGTATGGCTACACCTTC
once	TRBD1	TRBV3-1/TRBV3-2	TRBJ1-2	CASRRAGGRYGYTF	TGTGCCAGCAGGAGGGCAGGGGGTCGCTATGGCTACACCTTC
-	-	TRBV19	TRBJ2-7	CASSPERQSYEQYF	TGTGCCAGTAGTCCCGAGCGACAGAGCTACGAGCAGTACTTC
-	TRBD1	TRBV14	TRBJ2-1	CASSHRLSTGVQNEQFF	TGTGCCAGCAGCCACCGCCTATCTACAGGGGTTCAAAATGAGCAGTTCTTC
-	-	TRBV7-9	TRBJ1-5	CASSLAGGPNNQPQHF	TGTGCCAGCAGCTTAGCGGGAGGACCTAACAATCAGCCCCAGCATTTT
few	TRBD2	TRBV13	TRBJ2-1	CASSFGSSGSNEQFF	TGTGCCAGCAGCTTTGGGAGTAGCGGGAGTAATGAGCAGTTCTTC
-	TRBD2	TRBV28	TRBJ2-3	CASSFSSGGARDTQYF	TGTGCCAGCAGTTTTTCTAGCGGGGGGGCTAGAGATACGCAGTATTTT
-	TRBD1	TRBV2	TRBJ1-6	CASSEQTGDNSPLHF	TGTGCCAGCAGTGAACAGACAGGGGATAATTCACCCCTCCACTTT
-	-	TRBV7-3	TRBJ2-3	CASSSSGSYTDTQYF	TGTGCCAGCAGCTCTTCCGGGAGTTACACAGATACGCAGTATTTT
-	TRBD1	TRBV7-7	TRBJ2-1	CASSPSPGQGNEQFF	TGTGCTAGCAGCCCGTCCCCGGGACAGGGGAATGAGCAGTTCTTC
-	TRBD1	TRBV5-1	TRBJ1-1	CASSLDRGTMNTEAFF	TGCGCCAGCAGCCTCGACAGGGGCACCATGAACACTGAAGCTTTCTTT
few	-	TRBV2	TRBJ2-1	CASLRQVGNEQFF	TGTGCCAGCTTAAGACAGGTGGGGAATGAGCAGTTCTTC
-	-	TRBV2	TRBJ1-1	CASNPTDLNTEAFF	TGTGCCAGCAATCCGACGGACTTGAACACTGAAGCTTTCTTT
-	TRBD1	TRBV2	TRBJ1-1	CASSPDRVVAFF	TGTGCCAGCAGCCCCGACAGGGTTGTAGCTTTCTTT
-	-	TRBV11-2	TRBJ2-5	CASSGGETQYF	TGTGCCAGCTCCGGCGGAGAGACCCAGTACTTC
-	TRBD1	TRBV27	TRBJ2-7	CATPGGTGNTVEQYF	TGTGCCACCCCTGGGGGGACAGGGAACACGGTCGAGCAGTACTTC
-	-	TRBV3-1/TRBV3-2	TRBJ2-3	CASSLGSRTDTQYF	TGTGCCAGCAGCCTGGGGAGTCGCACAGATACGCAGTATTTT
-	TRBD1	TRBV11-3	TRBJ2-1	CASSLQGVSYNEQFF	TGTGCCAGCAGCTTACAGGGGGTCTCCTACAATGAGCAGTTCTTC
-	TRBD2	TRBV7-2	TRBJ2-5	CASSLQPAGGWETQYF	TGTGCCAGCAGCTTACAACCCGCGGGGGGATGGGAGACCCAGTACTTC
-	-	TRBV30	TRBJ2-7	CAWSDSAAYEQYF	TGTGCCTGGAGTGACAGTGCAGCTTACGAGCAGTACTTC
-	-	TRBV18	TRBJ2-7	CASSPLRQMGGRVYEQYF	TGTGCCAGCTCACCACTGAGGCAAATGGGGGGGCGCGTCTACGAGCAGTACTTC
-	-	TRBV2	TRBJ1-4	CASRSSQGVEKLFF	TGTGCCAGCAGAAGTTCGCAGGGCGTGGAAAAACTGTTTTTT
-	-	TRBV7-3	TRBJ2-2	CASSPEETGELFF	TGTGCCAGCAGCCCCGAGGAAACCGGGGAGCTGTTTTTT
-	TRBD1	TRBV15	TRBJ1-5	CATSRMTGGGYQPQHF	TGTGCCACCAGCAGAATGACAGGGGGCGGATACCAGCCCCAGCATTTT
-	-	TRBV4-1	TRBJ1-2	CASSQGGNRYNYGYTF	TGCGCCAGCAGCCAAGGCGGGAACAGGTATAACTATGGCTACACCTTC
-	-	TRBV5-5	TRBJ2-1	CASSLESSYNEQFF	TGTGCCAGCAGCTTGGAGAGCTCCTACAATGAGCAGTTCTTC